These T cell receptor beta chains were read from a single sample in a study of T cell changes during pregnancy in multiple sclerosis. The repertoire was sequenced with immunoSEQ multiplex PCR; TCRdb's copy has only in-frame clones and lacks some. Of 65,000 to 85,000 clones listed, about 90% were seen once; the top ten hold around 0.9%. Sequences were derived from peripheral blood, sampled in the first trimester of pregnancy. Receptor source: a female donor in good health, enrolled as a control in a pregnancy study. CDR3s leave out the opening cysteine and the closing phenylalanine or tryptophan. A D gene is named only where the DNA matches it firmly.

>TRBV6-5|TRBD1|.
ASSQTGGPYEQY
>TRBV11-3|.|TRBJ2-1
ASSLEQDNEQF
>TRBV6-1|.|TRBJ2-7
ASSGGYEQY
>TRBV5-1|.|TRBJ1-1
ASRTNRLGVYRTEAF
>TRBV7-8|.|TRBJ2-5
ASSLEEGLETQY
>TRBV5-1|TRBD1|.
ASSLAPGQTQYEQY
>TRBV7-2|.|TRBJ2-1
ASSRRDSYNEQF
>TRBV5-5|TRBD1|TRBJ2-5
ASSEPGQPRGTQY
>TRBV6-4|TRBD1|TRBJ1-1
ASSDDRTGGAEAF
>TRBV7-2|TRBD2|TRBJ2-7
ASSLARAGESEQY
>TRBV14|.|TRBJ1-6
ASSQYQGTNSPLH